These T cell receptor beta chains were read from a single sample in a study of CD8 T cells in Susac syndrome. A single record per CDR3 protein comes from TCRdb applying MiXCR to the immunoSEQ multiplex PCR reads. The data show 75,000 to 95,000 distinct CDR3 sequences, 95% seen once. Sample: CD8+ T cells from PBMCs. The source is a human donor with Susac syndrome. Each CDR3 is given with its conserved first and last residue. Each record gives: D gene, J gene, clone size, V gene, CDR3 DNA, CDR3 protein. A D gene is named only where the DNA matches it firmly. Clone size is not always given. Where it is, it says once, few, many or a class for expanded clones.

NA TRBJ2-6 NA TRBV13 TGTGCCAGCAGCTTAGTGACGGACTCTGGGGCCAACGTCCTGACTTTC CASSLVTDSGANVLTF
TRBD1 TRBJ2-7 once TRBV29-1 TGCAGCGTTGAAGAGGACAGGCCTTCCTACGAGCAGTACTTC CSVEEDRPSYEQYF
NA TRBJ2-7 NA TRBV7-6 TGTGCCAGCAGCTTAGGTGGCGGATTTTCCTACGAGCAGTACTTC CASSLGGGFSYEQYF
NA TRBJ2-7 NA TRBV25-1 TGTGCCAGCAGCAGGATCCACGAGCAGTACTTC CASSRIHEQYF
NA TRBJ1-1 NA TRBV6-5 TGTGCCAGCAGTTACTTCCAGGGGAACACTGAAGCTTTCTTT CASSYFQGNTEAFF
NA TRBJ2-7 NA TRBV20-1 TGCAGTGCTAGAGAAAGTGACTACGAGCAGTACTTC CSARESDYEQYF
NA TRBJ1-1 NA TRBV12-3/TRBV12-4 TGTGCCAGCAGTTTAGTTTTACTGAACACTGAAGCTTTCTTT CASSLVLLNTEAFF
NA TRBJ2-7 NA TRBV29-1 TGCAGCGTTGAAGATCAAATGGAGCAGTACTTC CSVEDQMEQYF
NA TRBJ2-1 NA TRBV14 TGTGCCAGCAGCCAATCCTGGGGGGCCTACAATGAGCAGTTCTTC CASSQSWGAYNEQFF
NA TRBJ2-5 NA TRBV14 TGTGCCAGCAGCCAGGGAACAGGGACCCAAGAGACCCAGTACTTC CASSQGTGTQETQYF
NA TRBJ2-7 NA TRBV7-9 TGTGCCAGCGAGGGGACGTCCTCCTACGAGCAGTACTTC CASEGTSSYEQYF
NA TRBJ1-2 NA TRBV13 TGTGCCAGCAGCTTAGGGGAGGCCACTCCTCTTTACGGCTACACCTTC CASSLGEATPLYGYTF
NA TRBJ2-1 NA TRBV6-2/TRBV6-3 TGTGCCAGCAGTTTCGCTAGTGGGGTCGTTGAGCAGTTCTTC CASSFASGVVEQFF
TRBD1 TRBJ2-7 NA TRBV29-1 TGCAGCGTGGGACAGGGGTCCGAGCAGTACTTC CSVGQGSEQYF
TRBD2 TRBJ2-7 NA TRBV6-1 TGTGCCAGCAGTGAAGTACTGGGACTAGCGGGATGGGACGAGCAGTACTTC CASSEVLGLAGWDEQYF
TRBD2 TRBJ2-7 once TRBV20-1 TGCAGTGCTAGACCCACACTAGCGGGATACGACGAGCAGTACTTC CSARPTLAGYDEQYF
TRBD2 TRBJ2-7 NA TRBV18 TGTGCCAGCTCACCCGGACTAGCTAGCTCCTACGAGCAGTACTTC CASSPGLASSYEQYF
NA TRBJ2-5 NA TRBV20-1 TGCAGTGCTAGAGGCGGACCGGTCCAAGAGACCCAGTACTTC CSARGGPVQETQYF
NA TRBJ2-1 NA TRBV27 TGTGCCAGCAAATACTCTAAGGGGCCCGCGAGCTCCTACAATGAGCAGTTCTTC CASKYSKGPASSYNEQFF
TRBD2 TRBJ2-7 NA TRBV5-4 TGTGCCAGCAGCTTAGACGGCCAGGGACTAGCGGGAGCATACGAGCAGTACTTC CASSLDGQGLAGAYEQYF
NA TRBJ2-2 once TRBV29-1 TGCAGCGTTTCGGAGAACGGGGAGCTGTTTTTT CSVSENGELFF
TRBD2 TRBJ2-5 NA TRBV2 TGTGCCAGCAGTTTAGCGGGAGGCAGGGAGACCCAGTACTTC CASSLAGGRETQYF
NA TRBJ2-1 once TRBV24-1 TGTGCCACCAGTGATTTGGTCGGGAGTGAGCAGTTCTTC CATSDLVGSEQFF